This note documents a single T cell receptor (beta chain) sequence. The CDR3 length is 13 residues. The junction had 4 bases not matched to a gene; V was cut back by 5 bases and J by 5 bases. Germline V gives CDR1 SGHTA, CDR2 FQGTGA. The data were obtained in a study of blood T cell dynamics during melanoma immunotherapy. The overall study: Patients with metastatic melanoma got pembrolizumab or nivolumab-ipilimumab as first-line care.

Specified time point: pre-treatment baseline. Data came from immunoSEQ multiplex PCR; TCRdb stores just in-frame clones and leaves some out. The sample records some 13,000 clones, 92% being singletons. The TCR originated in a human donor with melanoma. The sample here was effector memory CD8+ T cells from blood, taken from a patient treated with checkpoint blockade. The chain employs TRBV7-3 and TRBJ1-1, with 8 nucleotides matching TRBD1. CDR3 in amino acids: CASSLTGGTEAFF. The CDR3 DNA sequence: TGTGCCAGCAGCCTTACAGGGGGAACTGAAGCTTTCTTT.